This entry concerns a single T cell receptor (beta chain). There are 17 residues in the CDR3. Germline-derived CDR1 and CDR2 are MDHEN and SYDVKM. V lost 5 bases, J lost 3 bases, and 13 bases stayed unmatched. Produced via immunoSEQ multiplex PCR; TCRdb's table is partial and in-frame only. The data hold around 100,000 clones, with about 94% observed a single time. These data belong to a study of T cell changes during pregnancy in multiple sclerosis. The V and J genes are TRBV28 and TRBJ2-3, with TRBD2 matching 8 bases. This TCR was recovered from a female donor with multiple sclerosis, enrolled in a pregnancy study. Sequencing used peripheral blood, obtained in the third trimester of pregnancy. The CDR3 loop reads CASSLERELIGTDTQYF. In nucleotides, the CDR3 is TGTGCCAGCAGTCTTGAGCGGGAGTTAATAGGGACAGATACGCAGTATTTT.